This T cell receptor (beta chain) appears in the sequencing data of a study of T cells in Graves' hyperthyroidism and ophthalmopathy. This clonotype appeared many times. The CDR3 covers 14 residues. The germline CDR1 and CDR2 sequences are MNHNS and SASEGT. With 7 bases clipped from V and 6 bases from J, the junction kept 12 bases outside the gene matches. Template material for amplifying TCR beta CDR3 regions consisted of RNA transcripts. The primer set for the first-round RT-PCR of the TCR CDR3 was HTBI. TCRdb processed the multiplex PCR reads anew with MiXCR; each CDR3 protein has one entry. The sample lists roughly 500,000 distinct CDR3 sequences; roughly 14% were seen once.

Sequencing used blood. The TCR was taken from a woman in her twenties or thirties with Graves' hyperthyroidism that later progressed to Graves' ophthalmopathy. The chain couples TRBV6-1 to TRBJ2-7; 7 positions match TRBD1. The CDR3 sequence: CASTPPGQRTEQYF. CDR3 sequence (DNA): TGTGCCAGCACCCCTCCGGGACAGCGGACCGAGCAGTACTTC.